This T cell receptor (beta chain) stems from a study of human T cells and chemical hapten exposure. Study summary: Skin on the upper inner arm, approximately 2 cm by approximately 2 cm in size, was sensitized with 2% DPC.

TCRdb passed the RACE reads through MiXCR, listing each CDR3 protein once. The table shows about 100,000 distinct CDR3 sequences, with approximately 10% occurring only once. Noted time point: patch test 1, 2 weeks after DPC sensitization. The treatment is: therapeutic diphenylcyclopropenone sensitization with weekly scalp DPC. The germline gives CDR1 MNHEY, CDR2 SVGAGI. V lost 2 bases and J lost 8; bases outside the gene matches: 7. CDR3 length: 14 amino acids. Sample: whole blood, taken in connection with sensitization to the hapten diphenylcyclopropenone (DPC). This rearrangement joins TRBV6-5 to TRBJ2-7; 9 bases agree with TRBD1. The receptor's source is a middle-aged woman with alopecia areata. Some clones in this sample may be carry-over from other donors' samples. CDR3 nucleotides: TGTGCCAGCAGTTACGGGACAGGGATACCTCAGCAGTACTTC. Translated: CASSYGTGIPQQYF.